Each of the 25 T cell receptor beta chains below was sequenced from the same sample in a study of vaccination and CD4 T cells after COVID-19. The antigens of these receptors remain unknown. Treatment noted: roughly ten-day PBMC culture with coronavirus spike peptide pools or control peptides (ViraFEST assay). Cultured CD4+ T cells had their DNA profiled by the Oncomine TCR Beta short-read assay. In TCRdb, the PCR reads were re-called with MiXCR into one record per CDR3 protein. The sample records about 15,000 distinct CDR3 sequences, approximately 73% being singletons. The specimen sequenced was CD4+ T cells from blood, cultured in vitro. Receptor source: a human donor who had recovered from COVID-19.

A word on this clonotype: The junction differs from germline at one of its ends, possibly a read error. V gene TRBV6-1 combines with J gene TRBJ1-2; D gene uncertain. Looked up from germline, CDR1 is MNHNS and CDR2 is SASEGT. The CDR3 contains 15 residues. Here the CDR3 DNA reads TGTGCCAGCACTGAAGTCGGGTTTAAGGGCTTTGGCTACACCTTC. Amino acid sequence: CASTEVGFKGFGYTF.

The chain combines TRBV18 with TRBJ2-3; D is ambiguous. Germline values: CDR1 KGHSH, CDR2 LQKENI. The V gene lost 1 base and the J gene lost 6 bases, with 5 bases spanning the gap. CDR3 length: 12 residues. The CDR3 sequence: CASSPRMDTQYF. The CDR3 DNA is TGTGCCAGCTCACCACGAATGGATACGCAGTATTTT.

This chain joins TRBV2 and TRBJ1-5; D remains ambiguous. CDR1 and CDR2 (germline): SNHLY, FYNNEI. CDR3 length: 17 amino acids. V was shortened by 6 bases and J by 3 bases, with 21 bases between the two germline ends. CDR3 loop: CASSSFMTQLYNQPQHF. The CDR3 DNA is TGTGCCAGCAGCTCCTTCATGACACAACTCTACAATCAGCCCCAGCATTTT.

The V and J genes are TRBV29-1 and TRBJ1-5, with unresolved D. Germline CDR1 reads SQVTM; CDR2 reads ANQGSEA. The V end was cut by 4 bases, the J end by 6 bases, with 10 bases between. The CDR3 runs to 12 residues. CDR3 coding DNA: TGCAGCGTTGTGTGGACGGGTCAGCCCCAGCATTTT. Amino acid sequence: CSVVWTGQPQHF. The full variable domain, its missing parts supplied by reference TRBV29-1 and TRBJ1-5, is SAVISQKPSRDICQRGTSLTIQCQVDSQVTMMFWYRQQPGQSLTLIATANQGSEATYESGFVIDKFPISRPNLTFSTLTVSNMSPEDSSIYLCSVVWTGQPQHFGDGTRLSIL.

This clonotype was found a few times. The chain has TRBV20-1 and TRBJ1-2; D perhaps matches TRBD1 (5 bases). The V gene lost 3 bases and the J gene lost 4 bases, with 12 bases spanning the gap. This CDR3 contains 13 residues. Germline loops: CDR1 DFQATT, CDR2 SNEGSKA (reference sequence). The CDR3 region is CSARDTLTYGYTF. The CDR3 DNA reads as TGCAGTGCTAGGGACACCCTTACCTATGGCTACACCTTC.

The chain joins TRBV2 to TRBJ1-2; the D is unclear. The V and J ends lost 4 bases and 4 bases respectively, with 13 bases between them. The CDR3 sequence is 14 residues long. Germline-derived CDR1 and CDR2 are SNHLY and FYNNEI. This CDR3 is CASSANEGLYGYTF. CDR3 sequence (DNA): TGTGCCAGCAGTGCTAATGAGGGTCTCTATGGCTACACCTTC. Supplemented by reference TRBV2 and TRBJ1-2, the full variable domain reads EPEVTQTPSHQVTQMGQEVILRCVPISNHLYFYWYRQILGQKVEFLVSFYNNEISEKSEIFDDQFSVERPDGSNFTLKIRSTKLEDSAMYFCASSANEGLYGYTFGSGTRLTVV.

This clonotype appeared a single time. This chain uses TRBV9 with TRBJ2-7; 8 bases line up with TRBD1. The CDR3 loop spans 16 amino acids. Unmatched junction bases numbered 8, after V lost 0 bases and J lost 3 bases. From germline, CDR1 is SGDLS and CDR2 YYNGEE. The DNA of the CDR3 is TGTGCCAGCAGCGTAGGGGACAGGACCCACTACTACGAGCAGTACTTC. Amino acids: CASSVGDRTHYYEQYF. The variable domain in full, with the rest retrieved from reference TRBV9 and TRBJ2-7, is DSGVTQTPKHLITATGQRVTLRCSPRSGDLSVYWYQQSLDQGLQFLIQYYNGEERAKGNILERFSAQQFPDLHSELNLSSLELGDSALYFCASSVGDRTHYYEQYFGPGTRLTVT.

The chain couples TRBV19 to TRBJ2-5; the D gene is possibly TRBD1 (7 bases). Germline assignment: CDR1 LNHDA and CDR2 SQIVND (reference sequence). V gave up 10 bases and J gave up 5 bases, with 17 bases separating them. CDR3 size: 13 residues. The CDR3 here is CATNQGGVETQYF. As DNA, the CDR3 is TGTGCCACAAATCAGGGGGGTGTGGAGACCCAGTACTTC.

This chain connects TRBV15 to TRBJ2-7; D is possibly TRBD2 (6 bases). The CDR3 extends over 15 amino acids. Trimming removed 1 base at V and 6 bases at J, with 16 bases between. Germline-derived CDR1 and CDR2 are LNHNV and YYDKDF (reference sequence). For the CDR3, the DNA is TGTGCCACCAGCAGAGCGACTTCTCCGGGGGTCGAGCAGTACTTC. The encoded protein is CATSRATSPGVEQYF. The entire variable domain, with the rest obtained from reference TRBV15 and TRBJ2-7, is as follows: DAMVIQNPRYQVTQFGKPVTLSCSQTLNHNVMYWYQQKSSQAPKLLFHYYDKDFNNEADTPDNFQSRRPNTSFCFLDIRSPGLGDTAMYLCATSRATSPGVEQYFGPGTRLTVT.

This clonotype was seen a handful of times. The chain combines TRBV10-3 with TRBJ2-3, with unresolved D. Germline V gives CDR1 ENHRY, CDR2 SYGVKD. The CDR3 is 13 amino acids. The V gene lost 2 bases and the J gene lost 1 base, with 4 bases spanning the gap. The CDR3 coding sequence is TGTGCCATCAGTGAGGGAGGCACAGATACGCAGTATTTT. It translates to CAISEGGTDTQYF.

The chain couples TRBV7-9 to TRBJ1-1; D is unclear. V was pared by 5 bases and J by 5 bases, with 12 bases between. Germline-derived CDR1 and CDR2 are SEHNR and FQNEAQ (reference sequence). CDR3 length: 13 residues. The CDR3 spells CASSPRIGTEAFF. CDR3 nucleotides: TGTGCCAGCAGCCCCCGGATTGGAACTGAAGCTTTCTTT.

The chain employs TRBV28 and TRBJ1-5; 9 bases are shared with TRBD1. Germline CDR1 and CDR2: MDHEN and SYDVKM. J gave up 6 bases and V 2 bases, and 5 bases lay outside the gene matches. The length of the CDR3 is 15 residues. CDR3 sequence reads: CASSLPQGAVQPQHF. CDR3 coding DNA: TGTGCCAGCAGTTTACCACAGGGGGCGGTTCAGCCCCAGCATTTT.

Of note for this clonotype: The junction departs from germline at one end; a sequencing error may be responsible. This sequence joins TRBV27 and TRBJ1-3; 10 positions match TRBD1. This CDR3 has 19 amino acids. Germline values: CDR1 MNHEY, CDR2 SMNVEV (reference sequence). This CDR3 reads CARSFRLGQGGWTGNTIYF. The CDR3 DNA reads as TGTGCCCGCAGTTTCCGGCTTGGACAGGGGGGGTGGACTGGAAACACCATATATTTT.

This clonotype was recorded once. This rearrangement joins TRBV6-1 to TRBJ1-1, with D possibly being TRBD1 (6 bases). CDR3 size: 17 residues. V gave up 6 bases and J gave up 1 base, with 21 bases separating them. CDR1 is MNHNS and CDR2 is SASEGT in the germline V gene. The CDR3 nucleotides are TGTGCCAGCAGCCCCAGAGGGGAGGGGGTCCCGAACACTGAAGCTTTCTTT. Its translation is CASSPRGEGVPNTEAFF.

The rearrangement joins TRBV6-2 or TRBV6-3 to TRBJ1-5; unclear D gene. Between the trimmed V and J ends, which lost 9 bases and 3 bases, there was a span of 12 bases. This CDR3 is 13 amino acids long. From germline, CDR1 is MNHEY and CDR2 SVGEGT. CDR3 amino acids: CASSPRVNQPQHF. The CDR3 coding sequence is TGTGCCAGTTCGCCGAGGGTCAATCAGCCCCAGCATTTT.

This chain links TRBV6-1 with TRBJ1-5; 10 positions agree with TRBD1. The germline CDR1 and CDR2 sequences are MNHNS and SASEGT. The CDR3 totals 16 residues. Trimming cost V 6 bases and J 7 bases; bases outside gene matches: 12. CDR3 bases: TGTGCCAGCAGCTCACGGACAGGGGGATTCGGGCAGCCCCAGCATTTT. It translates to CASSSRTGGFGQPQHF.

The chain joins TRBV15 to TRBJ1-6; D possibly corresponds to TRBD1 (5 bases). The V gene's germline CDR1 is LNHNV and CDR2 YYDKDF (reference sequence). CDR3 length equals 16 residues. V was pared by 4 bases and J by 8 bases, with 18 bases between. CDR3 nucleotides: TGTGCCACCAGCAAATGGGGGAGACAGATCCATTCACCCCTCCACTTT. As protein: CATSKWGRQIHSPLHF.

The chain couples TRBV7-9 to TRBJ1-2; the match to TRBD1 covers 8 bases. Germline-derived CDR1 and CDR2 are SEHNR and FQNEAQ (reference sequence). The CDR3 spans 14 residues. V dropped 4 bases and J dropped 3; count of bases not matched to a gene: 4. CDR3 sequence: CASSSMTGDYGYTF. As DNA, the CDR3 is TGTGCCAGCAGCTCTATGACAGGGGACTATGGCTACACCTTC.

The genes are TRBV27 and TRBJ1-2, with a weak D call TRBD1 (6 bases). CDR3 length: 14 amino acids. Germline lookup yields CDR1 MNHEY and CDR2 SMNVEV (reference sequence). The V end was cut by 6 bases, the J end by 7 bases, with 18 bases between. CDR3: CASRRPQGWGGYTF. CDR3 bases: TGTGCCAGCAGACGACCTCAGGGGTGGGGTGGCTACACCTTC.

The V call is TRBV11-1, the J call TRBJ1-1; no clear D. V dropped 5 bases and J dropped 3 bases, with 16 bases sitting between them. CDR3 size: 15 residues. Germline V gene sequence: CDR1 SGHAT, CDR2 FQDESV (reference sequence). Here the CDR3 reads CASSNPSRAYTEAFF. The CDR3 nucleotides are TGTGCCAGCAGCAACCCCTCGCGGGCATACACTGAAGCTTTCTTT.

The V gene is TRBV6-1, the J gene TRBJ2-4, with 12 bases matching TRBD2. This CDR3 has 14 amino acids. Germline CDR1 MNHNS, CDR2 SASEGT. With V trimmed by 6 bases and J by 10 bases, 7 bases remained unmatched. The CDR3, as DNA: TGTGCCAGCAGCCTACTAGGACTAGCGGGGATTCAGTACTTC. It yields the protein CASSLLGLAGIQYF.

The chain joins TRBV20-1 to TRBJ2-7; D perhaps matches TRBD1 (5 bases). The CDR3 has 13 residues. Germline CDR1 is DFQATT and CDR2 is SNEGSKA (reference sequence). Trimming removed 2 bases at V and 3 bases at J, with 11 bases between. For the CDR3, the DNA is TGCAGTGCTAGACCCCGGACAAACTACGAGCAGTACTTC. This translates into CSARPRTNYEQYF.

The chain is built from TRBV24-1 and TRBJ2-2; no definite D call. The CDR3 loop spans 13 amino acids. The ends were cut back, 9 bases at V and 3 bases at J, with 10 bases in the middle. The germline V gene encodes CDR1 KGHDR and CDR2 SFDVKD. CDR3 nucleotides: TGTGCCACCGGGTCTTCTTACACCGGGGAGCTGTTTTTT. It yields the protein CATGSSYTGELFF.

This chain joins TRBV5-1 and TRBJ1-1, with unresolved D. Germline CDR1 SGHRS, CDR2 YFSETQ. The CDR3 spans 14 residues. The germline V and J ends were trimmed by 4 bases and 5 bases, with 15 bases remaining between them. This CDR3 reads CASSPTPVGTEAFF. CDR3 nucleotide sequence: TGCGCCAGCAGCCCCACCCCGGTAGGGACTGAAGCTTTCTTT.

The chain carries TRBV28 and TRBJ2-5, with D possibly being TRBD1 (6 bases). V shed 6 bases and J shed 2 bases, with 16 bases lying between them. Germline V gene data show CDR1 as MDHEN and CDR2 as SYDVKM. This CDR3 has 15 residues. CDR3 nucleotide sequence: TGTGCCAGCAGCCTGCCCTCGGACAGACAAGAGACCCAGTACTTC. It is translated as CASSLPSDRQETQYF.